The clone carrying this T cell receptor beta chain was observed once. Its antigen is still unknown. The sample belongs to a study of Tregs in tolerant kidney transplant recipients. General study results and limits: Expanding Tregs on activated donor B cells appeared to best identify donor-specific TCRbeta clones. Biological reproducibility was not directly addressed, but technical replication error appeared minimal. Nucleotide sequences could not be compared across some patients' samples due to primer changes.

This CDR3 contains 15 residues. The germline V gene has CDR1 LNHNV and CDR2 YYDKDF (reference sequence). V gave up 5 bases and J gave up 1 base, with 13 bases separating them. Recipients received nonmyeloablative bone marrow transplants from related graft donors, with transient mixed chimerism. The data were produced by immunoSEQ multiplex PCR, yet TCRdb's version contains in-frame clones alone and is incomplete. The profile shows about 64,000 clones, about 90% of them singletons. The rearrangement links TRBV15 to TRBJ2-3; perhaps TRBD2 as D (6 bases). The source was CD4+ T cells from blood (PBMCs), collected 6 months after the transplant. This receptor was taken from a human patient who received a combined kidney and bone marrow transplant. Some T cells may be transferred from the graft donor. The CDR3 sequence is CATSPRTIGTDTQYF. In DNA, the CDR3 is TGTGCCACCAGCCCCCGGACTATCGGCACAGATACGCAGTATTTT.